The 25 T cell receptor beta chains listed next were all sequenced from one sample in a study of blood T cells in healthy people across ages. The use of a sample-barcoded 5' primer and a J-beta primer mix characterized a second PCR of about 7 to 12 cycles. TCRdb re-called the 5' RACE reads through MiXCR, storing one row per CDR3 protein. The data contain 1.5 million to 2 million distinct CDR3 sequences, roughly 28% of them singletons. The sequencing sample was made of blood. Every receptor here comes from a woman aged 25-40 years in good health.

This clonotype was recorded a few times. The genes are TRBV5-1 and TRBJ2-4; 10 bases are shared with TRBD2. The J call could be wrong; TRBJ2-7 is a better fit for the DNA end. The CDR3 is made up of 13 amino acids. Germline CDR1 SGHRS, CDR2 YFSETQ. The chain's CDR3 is CASHLAGDTEQYF. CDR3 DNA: TGCGCCAGCCACCTAGCGGGAGATACCGAGCAGTACTTC.

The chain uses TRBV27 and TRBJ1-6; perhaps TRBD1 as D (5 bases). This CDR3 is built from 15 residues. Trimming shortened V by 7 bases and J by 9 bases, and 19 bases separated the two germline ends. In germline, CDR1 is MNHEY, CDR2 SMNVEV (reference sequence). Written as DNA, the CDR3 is TGTGCCAGCAAGCCCAGGGCGACCGTTGGTTCACCCCTCCACTTT. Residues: CASKPRATVGSPLHF.

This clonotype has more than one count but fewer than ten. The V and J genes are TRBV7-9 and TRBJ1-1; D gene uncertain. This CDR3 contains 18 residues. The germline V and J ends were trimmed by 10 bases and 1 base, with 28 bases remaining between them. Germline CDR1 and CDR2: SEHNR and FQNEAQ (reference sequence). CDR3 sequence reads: CATNQPVEHGHGNTEAFF. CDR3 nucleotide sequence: TGTGCCACAAACCAGCCGGTCGAGCACGGGCACGGGAACACTGAAGCTTTCTTT.

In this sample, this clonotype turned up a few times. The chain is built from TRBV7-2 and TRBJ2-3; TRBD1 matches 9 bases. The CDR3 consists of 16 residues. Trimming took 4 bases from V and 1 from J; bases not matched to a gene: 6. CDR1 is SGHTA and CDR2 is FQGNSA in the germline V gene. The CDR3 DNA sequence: TGTGCCAGCAGCTCGGACAGGGGACCTGGCACAGATACGCAGTATTTT. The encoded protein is CASSSDRGPGTDTQYF.

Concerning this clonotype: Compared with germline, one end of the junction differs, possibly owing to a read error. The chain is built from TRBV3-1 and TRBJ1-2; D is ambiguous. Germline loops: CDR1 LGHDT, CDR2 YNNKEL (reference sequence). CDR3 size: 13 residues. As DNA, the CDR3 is TGTACCAGCAGCCGATCACACGACTATGGCTACACCTTC. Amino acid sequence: CTSSRSHDYGYTF.

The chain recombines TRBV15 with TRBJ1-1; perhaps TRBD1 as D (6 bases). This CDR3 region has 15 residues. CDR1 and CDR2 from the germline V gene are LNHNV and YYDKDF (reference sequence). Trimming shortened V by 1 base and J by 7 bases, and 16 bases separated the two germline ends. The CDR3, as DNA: TGTGCCACCAGCAGAGTTAGGACAGTGCTTTTTGAAGCTTTCTTT. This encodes CATSRVRTVLFEAFF.

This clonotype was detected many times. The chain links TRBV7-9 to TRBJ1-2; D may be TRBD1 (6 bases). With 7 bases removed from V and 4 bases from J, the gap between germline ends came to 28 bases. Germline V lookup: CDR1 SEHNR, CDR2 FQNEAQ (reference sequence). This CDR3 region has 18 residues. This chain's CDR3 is CASTLGGRLRKGSYGYTF. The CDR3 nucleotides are TGTGCCAGCACCCTAGGGGGTCGGCTCAGGAAGGGGAGCTATGGCTACACCTTC.

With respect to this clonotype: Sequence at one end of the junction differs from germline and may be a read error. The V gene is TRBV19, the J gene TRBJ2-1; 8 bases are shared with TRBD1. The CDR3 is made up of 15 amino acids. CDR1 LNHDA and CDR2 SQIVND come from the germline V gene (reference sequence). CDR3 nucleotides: TGTGCCAGTAGCACCAGCGACAGGGGACGGAGTGAGCGGTTCTTC. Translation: CASSTSDRGRSERFF.

CDR3 sequence: CATSDPGRSMDYTF. CDR3 nucleotides: TGTGCCACCAGTGATCCCGGGAGGTCTATGGACTACACCTTC. The V gene is TRBV24-1, the J gene TRBJ1-2; D remains ambiguous. The V end lost 3 bases, the J end lost 10 bases, and 17 bases lay between the germline ends. The CDR3 contains 14 residues. Germline lookup yields CDR1 KGHDR and CDR2 SFDVKD.

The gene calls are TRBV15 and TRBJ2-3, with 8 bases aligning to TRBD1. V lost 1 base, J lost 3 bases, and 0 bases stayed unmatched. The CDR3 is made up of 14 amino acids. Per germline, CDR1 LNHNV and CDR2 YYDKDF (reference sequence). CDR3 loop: CATSRGQGTDTQYF. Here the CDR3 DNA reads TGTGCCACCAGCAGAGGACAGGGGACAGATACGCAGTATTTT.

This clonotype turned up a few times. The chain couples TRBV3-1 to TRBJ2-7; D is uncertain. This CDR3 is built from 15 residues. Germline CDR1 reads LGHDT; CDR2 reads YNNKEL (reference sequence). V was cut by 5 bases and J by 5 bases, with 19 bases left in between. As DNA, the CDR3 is TGTGCCAGCAGCGATCCAATGGGCCTAAAGAACGAGCAGTACTTC. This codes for CASSDPMGLKNEQYF.

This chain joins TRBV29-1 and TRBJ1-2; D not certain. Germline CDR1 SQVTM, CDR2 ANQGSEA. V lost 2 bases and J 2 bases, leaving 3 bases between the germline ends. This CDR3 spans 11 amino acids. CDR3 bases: TGCAGCGTTGAAATAAACTATGGCTACACCTTC. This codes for CSVEINYGYTF. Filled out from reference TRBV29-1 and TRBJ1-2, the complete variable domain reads SAVISQKPSRDICQRGTSLTIQCQVDSQVTMMFWYRQQPGQSLTLIATANQGSEATYESGFVIDKFPISRPNLTFSTLTVSNMSPEDSSIYLCSVEINYGYTFGSGTRLTVV.

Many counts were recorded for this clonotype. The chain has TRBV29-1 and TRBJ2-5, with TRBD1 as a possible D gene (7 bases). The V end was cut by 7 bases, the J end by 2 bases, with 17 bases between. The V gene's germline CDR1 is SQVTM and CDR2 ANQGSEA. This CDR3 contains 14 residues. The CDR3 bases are TGCAGCGGTGGAGGGGGCAAGGCTCAAGAGACCCAGTACTTC. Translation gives CSGGGGKAQETQYF.

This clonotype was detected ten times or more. CDR3 DNA: TGTGCCAGCAGTTACATCCTTTCGGAGACCCAGTACTTC. Its translation: CASSYILSETQYF. The rearrangement uses TRBV6-2 or TRBV6-3 and TRBJ2-5; D is ambiguous. Germline CDR1 MNHEY, CDR2 SVGEGT. This CDR3 spans 13 amino acids. V lost 2 bases and J 5 bases, leaving 9 bases between the germline ends.

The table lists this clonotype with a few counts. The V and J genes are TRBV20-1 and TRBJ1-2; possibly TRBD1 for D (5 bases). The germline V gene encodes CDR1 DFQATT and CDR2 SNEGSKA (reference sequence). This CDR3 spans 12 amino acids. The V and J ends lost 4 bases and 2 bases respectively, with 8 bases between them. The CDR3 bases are TGCAGTGCTAACCGGGACAACTATGGCTACACCTTC. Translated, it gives CSANRDNYGYTF.

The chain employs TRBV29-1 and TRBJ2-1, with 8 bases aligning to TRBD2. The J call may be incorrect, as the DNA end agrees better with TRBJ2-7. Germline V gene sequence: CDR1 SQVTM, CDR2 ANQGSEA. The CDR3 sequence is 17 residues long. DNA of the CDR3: TGCAGCGTTGTGAGACGGGAGGGCCTATCTAGACACAATGAGCAGTACTTC. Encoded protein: CSVVRREGLSRHNEQYF.

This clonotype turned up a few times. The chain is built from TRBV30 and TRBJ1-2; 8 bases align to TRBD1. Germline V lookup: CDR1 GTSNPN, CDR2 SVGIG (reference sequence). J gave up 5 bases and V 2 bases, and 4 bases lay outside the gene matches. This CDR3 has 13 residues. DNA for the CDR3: TGTGCCTGGAGTAACGACAGGGGTTATGGCTACACCTTC. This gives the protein CAWSNDRGYGYTF.

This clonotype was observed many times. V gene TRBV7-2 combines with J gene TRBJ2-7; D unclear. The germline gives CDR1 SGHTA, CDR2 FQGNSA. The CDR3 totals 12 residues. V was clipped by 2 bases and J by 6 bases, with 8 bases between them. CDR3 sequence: CASSLSRREQYF. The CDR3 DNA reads TGTGCCAGCAGCTTAAGTCGGCGCGAGCAGTACTTC.

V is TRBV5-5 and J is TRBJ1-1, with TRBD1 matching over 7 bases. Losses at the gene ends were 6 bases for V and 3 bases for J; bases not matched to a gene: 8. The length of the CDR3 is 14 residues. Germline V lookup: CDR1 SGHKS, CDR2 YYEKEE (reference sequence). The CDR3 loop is CASTDQGGDTEAFF. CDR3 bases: TGTGCCAGCACCGACCAAGGGGGCGACACTGAAGCTTTCTTT. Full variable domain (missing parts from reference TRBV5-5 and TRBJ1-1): DAGVTQSPTHLIKTRGQQVTLRCSPISGHKSVSWYQQVLGQGPQFIFQYYEKEERGRGNFPDRFSARQFPNYSSELNVNALLLGDSALYLCASTDQGGDTEAFFGQGTRLTVV.

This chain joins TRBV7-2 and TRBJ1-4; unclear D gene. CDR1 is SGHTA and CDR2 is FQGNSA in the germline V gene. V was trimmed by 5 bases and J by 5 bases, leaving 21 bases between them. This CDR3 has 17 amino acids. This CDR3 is CASSPFGGHELNEKLFF. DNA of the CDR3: TGTGCCAGCAGCCCCTTCGGAGGGCACGAGCTAAATGAAAAACTGTTTTTT.

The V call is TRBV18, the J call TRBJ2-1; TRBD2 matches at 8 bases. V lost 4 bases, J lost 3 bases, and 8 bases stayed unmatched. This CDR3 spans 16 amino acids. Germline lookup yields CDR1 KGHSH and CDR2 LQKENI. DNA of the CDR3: TGTGCCAGCTCACGTCAGGCGGGAGGTGGCTACAATGAGCAGTTCTTC. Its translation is CASSRQAGGGYNEQFF. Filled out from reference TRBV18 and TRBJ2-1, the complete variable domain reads NAGVMQNPRHLVRRRGQEARLRCSPMKGHSHVYWYRQLPEEGLKFMVYLQKENIIDESGMPKERFSAEFPKEGPSILRIQQVVRGDSAAYFCASSRQAGGGYNEQFFGPGTRLTVL.

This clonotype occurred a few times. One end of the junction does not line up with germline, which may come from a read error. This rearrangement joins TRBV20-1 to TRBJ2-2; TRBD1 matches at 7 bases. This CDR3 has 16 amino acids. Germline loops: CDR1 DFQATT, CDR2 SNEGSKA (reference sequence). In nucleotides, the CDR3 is TGCAGTGCTAGAGACCAGACAGGGTACGACACCGGGGAACTGTTTTTT. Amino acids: CSARDQTGYDTGELFF.

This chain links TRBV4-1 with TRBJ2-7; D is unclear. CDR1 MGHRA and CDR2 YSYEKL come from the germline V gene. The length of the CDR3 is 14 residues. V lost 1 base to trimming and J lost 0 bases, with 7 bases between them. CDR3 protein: CASSQVANSYEQYF. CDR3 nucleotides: TGCGCCAGCAGCCAAGTGGCAAACTCCTACGAGCAGTACTTC.

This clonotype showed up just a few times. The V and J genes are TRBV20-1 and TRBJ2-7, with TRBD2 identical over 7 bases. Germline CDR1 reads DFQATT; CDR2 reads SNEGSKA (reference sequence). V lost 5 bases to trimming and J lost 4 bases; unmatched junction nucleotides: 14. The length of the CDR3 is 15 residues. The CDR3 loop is CSAGRSGSGPYEQYF. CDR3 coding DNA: TGCAGTGCTGGCCGTAGTGGTAGCGGGCCTTACGAGCAGTACTTC.

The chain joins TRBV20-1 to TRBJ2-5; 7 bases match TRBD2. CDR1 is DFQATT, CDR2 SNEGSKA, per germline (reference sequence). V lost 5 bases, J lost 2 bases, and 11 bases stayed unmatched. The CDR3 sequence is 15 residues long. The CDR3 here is CSAPSSSRGQETQYF. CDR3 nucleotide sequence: TGCAGTGCTCCCTCCTCCTCGCGGGGGCAAGAGACCCAGTACTTC.